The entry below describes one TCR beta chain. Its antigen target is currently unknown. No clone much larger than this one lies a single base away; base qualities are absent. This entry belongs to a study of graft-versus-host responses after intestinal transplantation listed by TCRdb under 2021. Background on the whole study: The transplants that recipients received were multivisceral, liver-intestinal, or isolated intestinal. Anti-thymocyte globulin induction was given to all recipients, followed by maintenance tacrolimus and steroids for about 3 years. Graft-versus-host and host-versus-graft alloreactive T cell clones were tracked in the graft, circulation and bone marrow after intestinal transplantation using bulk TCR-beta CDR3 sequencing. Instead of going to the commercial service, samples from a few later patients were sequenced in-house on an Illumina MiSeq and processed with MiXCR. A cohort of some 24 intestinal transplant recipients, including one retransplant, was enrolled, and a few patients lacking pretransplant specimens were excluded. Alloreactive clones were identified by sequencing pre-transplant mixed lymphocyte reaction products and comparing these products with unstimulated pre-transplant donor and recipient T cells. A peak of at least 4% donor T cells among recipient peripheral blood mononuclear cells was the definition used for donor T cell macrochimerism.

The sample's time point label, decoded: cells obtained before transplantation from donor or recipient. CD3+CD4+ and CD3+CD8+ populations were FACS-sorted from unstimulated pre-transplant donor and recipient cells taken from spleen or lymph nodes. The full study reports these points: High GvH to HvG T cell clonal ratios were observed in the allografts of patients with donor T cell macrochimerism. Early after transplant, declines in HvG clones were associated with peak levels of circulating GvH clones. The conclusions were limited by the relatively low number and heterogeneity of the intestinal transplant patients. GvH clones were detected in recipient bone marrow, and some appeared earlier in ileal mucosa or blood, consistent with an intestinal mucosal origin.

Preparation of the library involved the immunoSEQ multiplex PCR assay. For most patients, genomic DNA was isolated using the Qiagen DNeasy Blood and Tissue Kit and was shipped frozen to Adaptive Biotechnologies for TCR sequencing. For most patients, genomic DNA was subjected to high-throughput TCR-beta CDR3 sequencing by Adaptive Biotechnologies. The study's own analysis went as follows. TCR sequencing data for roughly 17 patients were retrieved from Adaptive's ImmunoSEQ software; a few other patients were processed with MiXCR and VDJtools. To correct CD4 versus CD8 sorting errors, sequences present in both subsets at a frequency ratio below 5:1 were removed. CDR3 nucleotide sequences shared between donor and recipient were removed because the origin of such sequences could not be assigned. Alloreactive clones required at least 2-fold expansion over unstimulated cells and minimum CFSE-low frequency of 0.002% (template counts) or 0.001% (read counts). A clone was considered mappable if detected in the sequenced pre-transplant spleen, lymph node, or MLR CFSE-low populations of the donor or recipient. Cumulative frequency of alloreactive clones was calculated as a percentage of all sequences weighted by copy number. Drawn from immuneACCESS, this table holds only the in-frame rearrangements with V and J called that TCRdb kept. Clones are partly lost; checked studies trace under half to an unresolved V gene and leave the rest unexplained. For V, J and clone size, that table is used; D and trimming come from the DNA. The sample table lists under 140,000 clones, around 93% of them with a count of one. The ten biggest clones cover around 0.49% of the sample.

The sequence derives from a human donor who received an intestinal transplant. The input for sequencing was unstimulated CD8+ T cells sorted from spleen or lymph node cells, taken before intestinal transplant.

The CDR3 in this case is CASSLTGAWGETQYF. Read as DNA, the sequence is TGTGCCAGCAGCTTAACGGGGGCTTGGGGAGAGACCCAGTACTTC. This receptor chain uses TRBV7-3 and TRBJ2-5; TRBD1 is a weak D gene call, 6 bases matching. Based on the germline V gene, the CDR1 and CDR2 sequences are SGHTA and FQGTGA. The CDR3, cysteine through phenylalanine, is 15 amino acids long. The entry retains the CDR3 DNA only, 45 bases that are in frame from base 1. V loses 0 bases, J loses 4 bases, and the germline ends lie 12 bases apart.